This passage covers 6 T cell receptor beta chains from one sample sequenced in a study of T cells in tumors after PD-1 blockade. Profiling relied on immunoSEQ multiplex PCR, and the TCRdb table lists in-frame clones only, not all of them. This table has just under 65,000 clones, about 74% appearing once. The input for sequencing was PBMCs, taken after anti-PD-1 treatment. The receptor source for this set is a human donor with basal cell carcinoma.

A note on this clone: Additional DNA sequences in this sample encode the identical CDR3. This chain connects TRBV28 to TRBJ1-2; D remains unclear. The CDR3 is 13 residues long. Trimming removed 2 bases at V and 5 bases at J, with 9 bases between. The germline gives CDR1 MDHEN, CDR2 SYDVKM. This CDR3 is CASSLGGAYGYTF. CDR3 DNA: TGTGCCAGCAGTTTAGGCGGCGCGTATGGCTACACCTTC.

This clone was recorded only once. The chain joins TRBV6-1 to TRBJ2-7; 9 bases match TRBD1. Trimming removed 4 bases from V and 3 bases from J; junction bases left unmatched: 13. Germline values: CDR1 MNHNS, CDR2 SASEGT. This CDR3 comprises 17 residues. As DNA, the CDR3 is TGTGCCAGCAGTGCCTCCCCTACCGGGACAGGGTACTACGAGCAGTACTTC. It encodes CASSASPTGTGYYEQYF.

The genes are TRBV15 and TRBJ1-2; D is unclear. The V end lost 0 bases, the J end lost 5 bases, and 4 bases lay between the germline ends. This CDR3 has 12 residues. Germline V gives CDR1 LNHNV, CDR2 YYDKDF (reference sequence). Here the CDR3 reads CATSRDTYGYTF. The CDR3 DNA is TGTGCCACCAGCAGAGACACGTATGGCTACACCTTC.

This clone was counted between two and nine times. This sequence joins TRBV4-1 and TRBJ1-3; TRBD1 aligns across 7 bases. CDR3 length equals 17 residues. J gave up 0 bases and V 1 base, and 6 bases lay outside the gene matches. Germline V CDR1 and CDR2: MGHRA, YSYEKL. The CDR3 nucleotides are TGCGCCAGCAGCCAAGGGCCAAGGGGGCTCTCTGGAAACACCATATATTTT. Translating gives CASSQGPRGLSGNTIYF.

The chain recombines TRBV19 with TRBJ2-1, with D perhaps matching TRBD1 or TRBD2 (5 bases each). Per germline, CDR1 LNHDA and CDR2 SQIVND (reference sequence). The CDR3 contains 16 residues. V was clipped by 3 bases and J by 8 bases, with 20 bases between them. Written as DNA, the CDR3 is TGTGCCAGTAGTATTAGTAAGGGGACGGTTGACGATGAGCAGTTCTTC. This gives the protein CASSISKGTVDDEQFF.

The chain employs TRBV21-1 and TRBJ2-7; the tabulated D call, TRBD2, remains unverified against the DNA. TRBV21-1 is a pseudogene segment. CDR3 size: 14 residues. CDR3 protein: CASSRLDKTYEQYF. CDR3 in DNA: TGTGCCAGCAGCCGACTAGACAAAACCTACGAGCAGTACTTC.